This paragraph reports one TCR beta chain. Its target is not known. This table comes from immunoSEQ multiplex PCR, and its TCRdb copy is limited to in-frame clones, with some not included. The table records around 59,000 clones, roughly three quarters of them present only once. Within the ViraFEST assay, antigen-specific CD4+ T cells underwent expansion with viral peptide pools prior to sequencing. Once cultured for roughly 10 days, the cells underwent separation to obtain CD4+ T cells. Vaccination of participants consisted of two doses of either the BNT162b2 or mRNA-1273 vaccine. Vaccine recipients had no previous SARS-CoV-2 infection; their nucleocapsid antibodies were negative. Approximately 2 million PBMC per well received 9 to 10 IU/ml IL-2 and 9.5 to 10 ug/ml peptides in culture. The sample originates from a study of vaccination effects on CD4 cells after COVID-19. Study background: Median timing of post-vaccine samples was 72 days after the second dose.

General observations from the study: Among infection- and vaccine-induced clones, marked clonal contraction occurred late after vaccination.

V was pared by 3 bases and J by 0 bases, with 11 bases between. This CDR3 comprises 15 residues. Per germline, CDR1 LNHDA and CDR2 SQIVND (reference sequence). The origin of this receptor is a human donor who received a COVID-19 vaccine. The chain joins TRBV19 to TRBJ1-1; D might be TRBD1 (5 bases). The source material was CD4+ T cells from PBMCs cultured with HCoV-OC43 spike peptides, sampled after COVID-19 vaccination. Subset of the sample: HCoV-OC43 spike overlapping peptide pool stimulation. The CDR3 DNA sequence: TGTGCCAGTAGTATGGGGGGTTCTATGAACACTGAAGCTTTCTTT. Residues: CASSMGGSMNTEAFF. Filled out from reference TRBV19 and TRBJ1-1, the complete variable domain reads DGGITQSPKYLFRKEGQNVTLSCEQNLNHDAMYWYRQDPGQGLRLIYYSQIVNDFQKGDIAEGYSVSREKKESFPLTVTSAQKNPTAFYLCASSMGGSMNTEAFFGQGTRLTVV.